The entry that follows covers one T cell receptor beta chain sequence. This table comes from immunoSEQ multiplex PCR, and its TCRdb copy is limited to in-frame clones, with some not included. Of roughly 14,000 clones listed, roughly four fifths are singletons. The sample's time point: after neoadjuvant nivolumab, at surgical resection. These data belong to a study of neoadjuvant anti-PD-1 for oral cavity cancer. Background on the study: Patients without progression got a fourth dose around day 43.

The CDR3 extends over 17 amino acids. Per the germline V gene, CDR1 is LGHNA and CDR2 is YNFKEQ. V lost 5 bases, J lost 4 bases, and 16 bases stayed unmatched. The clonotype comes from a person aged 35 to 85 with oral cavity squamous cell carcinoma. The material sequenced was PBMCs, taken after nivolumab (anti-PD-1) treatment. The chain carries TRBV4-2 and TRBJ2-5; 7 positions match TRBD2. The CDR3 nucleotides are TGTGCCAGCAGCGGTCGGACGAGCGGGGATTACGCAGAGACCCAGTACTTC. Its protein product is CASSGRTSGDYAETQYF.